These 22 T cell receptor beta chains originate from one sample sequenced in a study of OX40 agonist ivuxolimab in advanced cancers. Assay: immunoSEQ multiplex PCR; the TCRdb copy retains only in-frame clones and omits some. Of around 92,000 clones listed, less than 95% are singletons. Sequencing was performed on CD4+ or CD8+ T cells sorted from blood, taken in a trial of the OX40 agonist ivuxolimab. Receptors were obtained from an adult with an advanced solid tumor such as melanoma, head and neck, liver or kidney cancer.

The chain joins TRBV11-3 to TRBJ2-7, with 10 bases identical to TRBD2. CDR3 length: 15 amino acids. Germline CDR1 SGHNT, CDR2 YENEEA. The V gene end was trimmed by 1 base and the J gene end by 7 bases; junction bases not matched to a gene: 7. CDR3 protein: CASSLVSSGRREQYF. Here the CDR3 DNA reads TGTGCCAGCAGCTTAGTGAGTAGCGGGAGGCGGGAGCAGTACTTC. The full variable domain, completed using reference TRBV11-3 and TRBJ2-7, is EAGVVQSPRYKIIEKKQPVAFWCNPISGHNTLYWYLQNLGQGPELLIRYENEEAVDDSQLPKDRFSAERLKGVDSTLKIQPAELGDSAVYLCASSLVSSGRREQYFGPGTRLTVT.

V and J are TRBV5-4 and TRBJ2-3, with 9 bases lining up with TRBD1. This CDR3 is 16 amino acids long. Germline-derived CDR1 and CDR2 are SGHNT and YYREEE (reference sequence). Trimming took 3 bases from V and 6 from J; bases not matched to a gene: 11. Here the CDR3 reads CASSSNRDRERDTQYF. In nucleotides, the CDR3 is TGTGCCAGCAGCTCCAACCGGGACAGGGAAAGGGATACGCAGTATTTT.

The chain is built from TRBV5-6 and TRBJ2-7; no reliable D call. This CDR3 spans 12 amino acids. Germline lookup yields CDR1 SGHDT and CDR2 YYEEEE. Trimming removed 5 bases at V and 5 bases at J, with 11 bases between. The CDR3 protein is CASRAGSHEQYF. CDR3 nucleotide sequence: TGTGCCAGCAGGGCCGGATCCCACGAGCAGTACTTC.

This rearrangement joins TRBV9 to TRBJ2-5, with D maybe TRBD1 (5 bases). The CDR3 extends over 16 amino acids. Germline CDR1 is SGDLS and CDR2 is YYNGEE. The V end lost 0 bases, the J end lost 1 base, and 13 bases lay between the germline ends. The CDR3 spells CASSVGGRAAQETQYF. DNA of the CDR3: TGTGCCAGCAGCGTAGGGGGCAGGGCGGCCCAAGAGACCCAGTACTTC.

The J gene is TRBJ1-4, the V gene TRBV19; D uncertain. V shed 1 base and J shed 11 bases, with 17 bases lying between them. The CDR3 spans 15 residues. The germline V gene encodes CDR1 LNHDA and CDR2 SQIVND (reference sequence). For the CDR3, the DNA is TGTGCCAGTAGTATAGTTCGGGCAGCTTGGAGGAAACTGTTTTTT. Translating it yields CASSIVRAAWRKLFF.

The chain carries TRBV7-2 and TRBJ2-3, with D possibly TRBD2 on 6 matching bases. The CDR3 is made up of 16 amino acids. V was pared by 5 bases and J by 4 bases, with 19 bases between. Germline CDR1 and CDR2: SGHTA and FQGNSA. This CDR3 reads CASSQEVWASADTQYF. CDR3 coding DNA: TGTGCCAGCAGCCAAGAGGTGTGGGCTAGCGCAGATACGCAGTATTTT.

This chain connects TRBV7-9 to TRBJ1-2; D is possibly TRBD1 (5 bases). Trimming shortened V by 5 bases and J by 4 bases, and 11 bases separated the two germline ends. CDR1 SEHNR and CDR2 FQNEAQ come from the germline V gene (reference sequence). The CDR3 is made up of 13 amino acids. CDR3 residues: CASSRDGGYGYTF. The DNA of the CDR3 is TGTGCCAGCAGCCGGGACGGCGGCTATGGCTACACCTTC.

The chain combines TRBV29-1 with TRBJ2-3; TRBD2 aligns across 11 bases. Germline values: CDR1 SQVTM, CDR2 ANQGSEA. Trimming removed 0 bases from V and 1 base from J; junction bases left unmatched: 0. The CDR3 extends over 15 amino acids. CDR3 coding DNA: TGCAGCGTTGAAGAGGGACTAGCGGGCACAGATACGCAGTATTTT. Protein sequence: CSVEEGLAGTDTQYF.

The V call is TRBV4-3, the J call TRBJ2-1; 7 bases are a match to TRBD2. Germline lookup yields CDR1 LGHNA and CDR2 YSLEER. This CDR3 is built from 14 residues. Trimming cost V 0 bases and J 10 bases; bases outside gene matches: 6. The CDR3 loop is CASSQDPTGREQFF. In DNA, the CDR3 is TGCGCCAGCAGCCAAGATCCGACCGGGAGGGAGCAGTTCTTC.

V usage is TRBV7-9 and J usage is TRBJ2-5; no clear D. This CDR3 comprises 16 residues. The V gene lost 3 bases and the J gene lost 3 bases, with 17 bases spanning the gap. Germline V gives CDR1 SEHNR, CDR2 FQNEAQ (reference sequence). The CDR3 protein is CASSFGTLYGKETQYF. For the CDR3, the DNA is TGTGCCAGCAGCTTTGGTACATTATACGGTAAAGAGACCCAGTACTTC. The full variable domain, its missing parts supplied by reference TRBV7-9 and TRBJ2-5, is DTGVSQNPRHKITKRGQNVTFRCDPISEHNRLYWYRQTLGQGPEFLTYFQNEAQLEKSRLLSDRFSAERPKGSFSTLEIQRTEQGDSAMYLCASSFGTLYGKETQYFGPGTRLLVL.

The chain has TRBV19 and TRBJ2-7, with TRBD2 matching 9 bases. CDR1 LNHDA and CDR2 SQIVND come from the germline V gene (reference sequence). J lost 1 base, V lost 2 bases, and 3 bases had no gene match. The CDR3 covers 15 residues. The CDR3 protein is CASSIITSGSYEQYF. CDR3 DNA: TGTGCCAGTAGTATAATAACTAGCGGGTCCTACGAGCAGTACTTC.

The CDR3 sequence: CASSVALSTDTQYF. The CDR3 nucleotides are TGTGCCAGCAGCGTAGCTCTGAGCACAGATACGCAGTATTTT. V and J are TRBV9 and TRBJ2-3; D not certain. Germline CDR1 reads SGDLS; CDR2 reads YYNGEE. The CDR3 length is 14 residues. Trimming took 0 bases from V and 0 from J, leaving 5 bases between them.

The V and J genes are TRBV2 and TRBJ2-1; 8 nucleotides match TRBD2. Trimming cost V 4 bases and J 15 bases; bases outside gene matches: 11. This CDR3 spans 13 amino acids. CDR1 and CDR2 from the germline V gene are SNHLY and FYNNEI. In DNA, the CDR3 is TGTGCCAGCAGTGTGAATAAAGCGGGGGAACCGTTCTTC. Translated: CASSVNKAGEPFF.

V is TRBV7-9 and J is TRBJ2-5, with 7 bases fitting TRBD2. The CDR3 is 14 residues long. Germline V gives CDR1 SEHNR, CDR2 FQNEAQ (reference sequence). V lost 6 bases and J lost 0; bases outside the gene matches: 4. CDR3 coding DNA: TGTGCCAGCAGTCCCGGGGGGTACCAAGAGACCCAGTACTTC. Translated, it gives CASSPGGYQETQYF.

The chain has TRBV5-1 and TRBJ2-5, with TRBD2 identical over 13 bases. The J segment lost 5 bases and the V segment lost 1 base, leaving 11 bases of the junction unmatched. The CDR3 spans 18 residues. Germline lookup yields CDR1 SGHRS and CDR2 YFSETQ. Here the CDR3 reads CASSLIGLAGDRGETQYF. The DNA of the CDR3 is TGCGCCAGCAGCTTGATTGGACTAGCGGGAGACCGGGGGGAGACCCAGTACTTC.

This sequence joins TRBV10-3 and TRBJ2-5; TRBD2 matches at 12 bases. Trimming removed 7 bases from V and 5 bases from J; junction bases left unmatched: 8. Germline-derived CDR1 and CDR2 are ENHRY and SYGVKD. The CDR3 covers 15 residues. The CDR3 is CAITVTSGSRETQYF. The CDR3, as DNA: TGTGCCATCACCGTGACTAGCGGGAGCAGGGAGACCCAGTACTTC.

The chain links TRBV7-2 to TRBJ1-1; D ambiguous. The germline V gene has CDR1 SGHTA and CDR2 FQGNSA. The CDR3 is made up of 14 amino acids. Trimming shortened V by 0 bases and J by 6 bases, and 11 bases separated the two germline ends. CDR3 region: CASSLAGEGAEAFF. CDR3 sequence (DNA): TGTGCCAGCAGCTTAGCAGGCGAGGGCGCTGAAGCTTTCTTT.

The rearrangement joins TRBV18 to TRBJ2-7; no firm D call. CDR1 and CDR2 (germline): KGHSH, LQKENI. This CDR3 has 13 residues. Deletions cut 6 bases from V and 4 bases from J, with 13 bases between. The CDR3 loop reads CASSGSGEYEQYF. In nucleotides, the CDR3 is TGTGCCAGCTCCGGCAGTGGCGAGTACGAGCAGTACTTC.

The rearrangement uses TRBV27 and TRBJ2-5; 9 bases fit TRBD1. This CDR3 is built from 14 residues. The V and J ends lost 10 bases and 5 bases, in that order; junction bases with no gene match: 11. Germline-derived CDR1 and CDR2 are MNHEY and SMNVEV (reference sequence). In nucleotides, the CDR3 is TGTGCCACCAGGTTACAGGGGGCCGGTGAGACCCAGTACTTC. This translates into CATRLQGAGETQYF.

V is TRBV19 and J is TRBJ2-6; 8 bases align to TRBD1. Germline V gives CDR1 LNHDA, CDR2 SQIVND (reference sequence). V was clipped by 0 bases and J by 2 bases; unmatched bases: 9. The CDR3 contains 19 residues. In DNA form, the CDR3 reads TGTGCCAGTAGTATAGATGAGGGGACAGGAAGGACTGGGGCCAACGTCCTGACTTTC. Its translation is CASSIDEGTGRTGANVLTF.

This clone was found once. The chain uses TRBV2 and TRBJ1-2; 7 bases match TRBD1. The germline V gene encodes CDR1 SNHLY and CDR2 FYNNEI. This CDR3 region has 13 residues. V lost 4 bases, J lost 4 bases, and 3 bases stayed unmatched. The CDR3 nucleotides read TGTGCCAGCAGTGGGGGACAGTCCTATGGCTACACCTTC. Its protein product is CASSGGQSYGYTF.

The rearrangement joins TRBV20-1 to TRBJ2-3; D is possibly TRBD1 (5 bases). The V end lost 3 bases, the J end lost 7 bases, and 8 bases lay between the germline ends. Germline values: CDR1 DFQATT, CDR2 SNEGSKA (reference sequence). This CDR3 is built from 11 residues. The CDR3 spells CSARQGYTQYF. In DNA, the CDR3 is TGCAGTGCTAGGCAGGGTTATACGCAGTATTTT.